The 27 T cell receptor beta chains presented below share a single source sample, sequenced in a study of blood T cell dynamics during melanoma immunotherapy. Using immunoSEQ multiplex PCR, the repertoire was profiled, and TCRdb retains in-frame clones only, with some absent. This sample has 13,000 to 15,000 clones, with over 75% found just once. Indicated time point: pre-treatment baseline. The source was blood, collected from a patient treated with checkpoint blockade. These receptors all come from a human donor with melanoma.

The genes are TRBV5-4 and TRBJ1-3; D is undetermined. The CDR3 covers 14 residues. Germline V CDR1 and CDR2: SGHNT, YYREEE (reference sequence). The V end lost 1 base, the J end lost 0 bases, and 5 bases lay between the germline ends. This chain's CDR3 is CASSLPISGNTIYF. CDR3 nucleotides: TGTGCCAGCAGCTTGCCAATCTCTGGAAACACCATATATTTT.

The rearrangement joins TRBV19 to TRBJ1-4, with D uncertain. CDR3 length: 15 residues. Germline lookup yields CDR1 LNHDA and CDR2 SQIVND (reference sequence). Trimming pared 5 bases from V and 6 bases from J, leaving 16 bases between. CDR3: CASSRFAGYDEKLFF. The CDR3 nucleotides are TGTGCCAGTAGTCGCTTCGCGGGGTATGATGAAAAACTGTTTTTT.

This chain uses TRBV5-1 with TRBJ1-3; TRBD1 might be the D (6 bases). Trimming removed 1 base at V and 0 bases at J, with 11 bases between. Germline V gene data show CDR1 as SGHRS and CDR2 as YFSETQ. The CDR3 length is 16 residues. CDR3: CASSLTDRISGNTIYF. CDR3 nucleotides: TGCGCCAGCAGCTTGACGGACAGAATCTCTGGAAACACCATATATTTT.

This clone qualifies as large. The chain links TRBV9 to TRBJ2-4; TRBD2 agrees at 7 bases. Germline V gene sequence: CDR1 SGDLS, CDR2 YYNGEE. The CDR3 loop spans 13 amino acids. Losses at the gene ends were 5 bases for V and 8 bases for J; bases not matched to a gene: 7. CDR3 sequence (DNA): TGTGCCAGCAGTGAGGGACTAACGCACATTCAGTACTTC. The encoded protein is CASSEGLTHIQYF.

The J gene is TRBJ2-3, the V gene TRBV2; 10 bases are shared with TRBD1. The junction had 5 bases not matched to a gene; V was cut back by 7 bases and J by 1 base. This CDR3 spans 15 amino acids. In germline, CDR1 is SNHLY, CDR2 FYNNEI. This CDR3 is CASTLGTGGTDTQYF. CDR3 bases: TGTGCCAGCACCCTCGGGACAGGGGGCACAGATACGCAGTATTTT. The variable domain in full, with the rest retrieved from reference TRBV2 and TRBJ2-3, is EPEVTQTPSHQVTQMGQEVILRCVPISNHLYFYWYRQILGQKVEFLVSFYNNEISEKSEIFDDQFSVERPDGSNFTLKIRSTKLEDSAMYFCASTLGTGGTDTQYFGPGTRLTVL.

The J gene is TRBJ1-2, the V gene TRBV7-2, with 12 positions matching TRBD1. From germline, CDR1 is SGHTA and CDR2 FQGNSA. The length of the CDR3 is 15 residues. J gave up 6 bases and V 5 bases, and 7 bases lay outside the gene matches. CDR3 bases: TGTGCCAGCAGCACCCCGGGACAGGGGGCGGATGGCTACACCTTC. It specifies CASSTPGQGADGYTF.

The chain carries TRBV7-9 and TRBJ2-7; no clear D. Germline CDR1 SEHNR, CDR2 FQNEAQ (reference sequence). The CDR3 is made up of 12 amino acids. The V end lost 3 bases, the J end lost 5 bases, and 8 bases lay between the germline ends. CDR3: CASSLRQNEQYF. Here the CDR3 DNA reads TGTGCCAGCAGCTTGCGGCAAAACGAGCAGTACTTC.

The chain has TRBV19 and TRBJ1-4; possibly TRBD1 for D (6 bases). Germline V gene lookup returns CDR1 LNHDA and CDR2 SQIVND (reference sequence). V dropped 6 bases and J dropped 0 bases, with 11 bases sitting between them. The CDR3 has 15 residues. The CDR3 bases are TGTGCCAGTAGGGACAGACCTGCAACTAATGAAAAACTGTTTTTT. Amino acid sequence: CASRDRPATNEKLFF.

The genes are TRBV7-2 and TRBJ2-2; 11 positions agree with TRBD2. V was clipped by 3 bases and J by 1 base; unmatched bases: 4. The CDR3 is 17 amino acids. Germline-derived CDR1 and CDR2 are SGHTA and FQGNSA. The CDR3 region has the DNA TGTGCCAGCAGCTTCCTGACTAGCGGGAAGAACACCGGGGAGCTGTTTTTT. This gives the protein CASSFLTSGKNTGELFF.

This clone was seen a single time. The chain has TRBV9 and TRBJ1-1; 7 bases align to TRBD1. The CDR3 has 16 amino acids. The J segment lost 2 bases and the V segment lost 0 bases, leaving 7 bases of the junction unmatched. The germline V gene encodes CDR1 SGDLS and CDR2 YYNGEE. The CDR3 is CASSVGPGGLNTEAFF. The CDR3 coding sequence is TGTGCCAGCAGCGTAGGGCCAGGGGGTCTTAACACTGAAGCTTTCTTT.

The chain employs TRBV7-2 and TRBJ2-2, with TRBD2 matching 12 bases. CDR3 length: 19 amino acids. Trimming cost V 5 bases and J 3 bases; bases outside gene matches: 13. The germline CDR1 and CDR2 sequences are SGHTA and FQGNSA. The CDR3 nucleotides are TGTGCCAGCAGCCCCTATGCACTAGCGGGGGGCAGGGACACCGGGGAGCTGTTTTTT. Translation gives CASSPYALAGGRDTGELFF.

The chain links TRBV11-2 to TRBJ2-3; D remains unclear. The length of the CDR3 is 14 residues. The germline V gene has CDR1 SGHAT and CDR2 FQNNGV. Trimming took 4 bases from V and 6 from J, leaving 14 bases between them. Here the CDR3 reads CASSYNRLGDTQYF. The DNA of the CDR3 is TGTGCCAGCAGCTACAATCGCCTAGGCGATACGCAGTATTTT.

The J gene is TRBJ1-3, the V gene TRBV18; no firm D call. V lost 2 bases and J lost 0, with 14 bases in between. This CDR3 comprises 17 residues. The germline gives CDR1 KGHSH, CDR2 LQKENI. The CDR3 region has the DNA TGTGCCAGCTCACCAGCTATGTCCGGTAGCTCTGGAAACACCATATATTTT. Its protein is CASSPAMSGSSGNTIYF.

This chain uses TRBV19 with TRBJ2-4; D gene unclear. The ends were cut back, 6 bases at V and 6 bases at J, with 9 bases in the middle. The CDR3 length is 12 residues. Germline values: CDR1 LNHDA, CDR2 SQIVND (reference sequence). Here the CDR3 reads CASSLLGNIQYF. For the CDR3, the DNA is TGTGCCAGTAGCCTCCTTGGAAACATTCAGTACTTC.

This clone showed up just once. At one end, the junction sequence differs from germline, possibly due to a read error. V and J are TRBV5-3 and TRBJ1-2; no reliable D call. TRBV5-3 counts as an open reading frame of uncertain function. The CDR3 is 13 residues long. CDR3 region: CARSLEGNCGYTF. The CDR3 coding sequence is TGTGCCAGAAGCTTGGAAGGGAACTGTGGCTACACCTTC.

On this clone itself: The junction does not match germline at one end; this may be a read error. The rearrangement joins TRBV6-6 to TRBJ2-1; 13 bases are shared with TRBD2. The CDR3 loop spans 16 amino acids. The germline CDR1 and CDR2 sequences are MNHNY and SVGAGI (reference sequence). CDR3 protein: CASSPGLAGSPNEEFF. The CDR3 DNA follows: TGTGCCAGCAGCCCGGGACTAGCGGGGAGCCCCAATGAGGAGTTCTTC.

V and J are TRBV19 and TRBJ1-1; 7 bases map to TRBD1. The CDR3 length is 14 residues. With 6 bases clipped from V and 9 bases from J, the junction kept 13 bases outside the gene matches. From germline, CDR1 is LNHDA and CDR2 SQIVND (reference sequence). The CDR3 region has the DNA TGTGCCAGTAGCCCGTGGAGCGACAGGGTGAAAGCTTTCTTT. This sequence encodes CASSPWSDRVKAFF. Using reference TRBV19 and TRBJ1-1 for the parts outside the CDR3, the full variable domain is DGGITQSPKYLFRKEGQNVTLSCEQNLNHDAMYWYRQDPGQGLRLIYYSQIVNDFQKGDIAEGYSVSREKKESFPLTVTSAQKNPTAFYLCASSPWSDRVKAFFGQGTRLTVV.

The chain has TRBV5-4 and TRBJ2-1; 7 bases align to TRBD1. J gave up 4 bases and V 2 bases, and 9 bases lay outside the gene matches. Germline CDR1 and CDR2: SGHNT and YYREEE (reference sequence). There are 16 residues in the CDR3. Written as DNA, the CDR3 is TGTGCCAGCAGCTTTCCTTACAGGGGTGGGTACAATGAGCAGTTCTTC. It yields the protein CASSFPYRGGYNEQFF.

This rearrangement joins TRBV7-9 to TRBJ1-2; D may be TRBD1 (5 bases). Per the germline V gene, CDR1 is SEHNR and CDR2 is FQNEAQ (reference sequence). V was pared by 4 bases and J by 0 bases, with 9 bases between. This CDR3 has 14 amino acids. CDR3 loop: CASSYGTSNYGYTF. The DNA for the CDR3 is TGTGCCAGCAGCTACGGGACCTCTAACTATGGCTACACCTTC.

The gene calls are TRBV11-3 and TRBJ2-1; maybe TRBD2 (6 bases). Deletions cut 3 bases from V and 1 base from J, with 7 bases between. CDR1 is SGHNT, CDR2 YENEEA, per germline. The length of the CDR3 is 14 residues. The CDR3 DNA reads TGTGCCAGCAGCTTCGGGGGTTCCTACAATGAGCAGTTCTTC. This encodes CASSFGGSYNEQFF. Using reference TRBV11-3 and TRBJ2-1 for the parts outside the CDR3, the full variable domain is EAGVVQSPRYKIIEKKQPVAFWCNPISGHNTLYWYLQNLGQGPELLIRYENEEAVDDSQLPKDRFSAERLKGVDSTLKIQPAELGDSAVYLCASSFGGSYNEQFFGPGTRLTVL.

V is TRBV21-1 and J is TRBJ2-3; TRBD1, the table's D call, lacks a check against the DNA. TRBV21-1 is a recognized pseudogene. The CDR3 extends over 14 amino acids. The CDR3 DNA is TGTGCCAGCAGCTCACGGACAGGCACAGATACGCAGTATTTT. Protein: CASSSRTGTDTQYF.

The gene calls are TRBV29-1 and TRBJ1-1; D is unclear. CDR1 SQVTM and CDR2 ANQGSEA come from the germline V gene. Trimming pared 6 bases from V and 0 bases from J, leaving 11 bases between. The CDR3 totals 13 residues. In DNA form, the CDR3 reads TGCAGCGTGGTAGACCCGATGAACACTGAAGCTTTCTTT. This encodes CSVVDPMNTEAFF.

This rearrangement joins TRBV10-3 to TRBJ2-5; 8 bases align to TRBD1. Trimming took 3 bases from V and 7 from J; bases not matched to a gene: 13. The CDR3 is 16 amino acids. Germline V gene data show CDR1 as ENHRY and CDR2 as SYGVKD. The CDR3: CAISDRAGGEVGTQYF. The CDR3 nucleotides read TGTGCCATCAGTGATCGGGCAGGGGGCGAGGTAGGGACCCAGTACTTC.

The gene calls are TRBV6-1 and TRBJ2-5, with D possibly matching TRBD2 (5 bases). Germline values: CDR1 MNHNS, CDR2 SASEGT. The length of the CDR3 is 13 residues. V dropped 6 bases and J dropped 5 bases, with 13 bases sitting between them. The DNA for the CDR3 is TGTGCCAGCAGCGGGGAATTGGGGGAGACCCAGTACTTC. Translation gives CASSGELGETQYF.

The chain is built from TRBV5-4 and TRBJ1-1; 7 bases match TRBD1. Germline V gene lookup returns CDR1 SGHNT and CDR2 YYREEE (reference sequence). CDR3 size: 14 residues. J gave up 2 bases and V 5 bases, and 6 bases lay outside the gene matches. The CDR3 coding sequence is TGTGCCAGCAGACCGGGACAGAGCAACACTGAAGCTTTCTTT. This codes for CASRPGQSNTEAFF.

The V and J genes are TRBV6-5 and TRBJ1-1; D uncertain. This CDR3 spans 14 amino acids. Germline V lookup: CDR1 MNHEY, CDR2 SVGAGI. Trimming took 8 bases from V and 1 from J, leaving 14 bases between them. CDR3 region: CASFPGEKNTEAFF. Here the CDR3 DNA reads TGTGCCAGCTTTCCCGGGGAAAAGAACACTGAAGCTTTCTTT.

This clone was counted a single time. The genes are TRBV11-2 and TRBJ2-2; 8 bases are a match to TRBD1. The CDR3 runs to 17 residues. After removal of 4 bases from V and 3 bases from J, the junction contained 10 bases not matched to a gene. Germline V CDR1 and CDR2: SGHAT, FQNNGV. The CDR3 coding sequence is TGTGCCAGCAGCTCTCCGGGACAGGACCTTTACACCGGGGAGCTGTTTTTT. Its protein is CASSSPGQDLYTGELFF.